These 18 T cell receptor beta chains were all obtained from the same sample, sequenced in a study of CD8 T cells in Susac syndrome. cDNA came from around 0.54 to 1 ug RNA primed by random hexamers. TCRdb processed the immunoSEQ multiplex PCR reads anew with MiXCR; each CDR3 protein has one entry. The sample contains 150,000 or so distinct CDR3 sequences, 90% to 95% of which appear only once. The specimen was CD4+ T cells from PBMCs. These TCRs come from a human donor in good health.

This clonotype was recorded once. CDR3 amino acids: CASRQGQANNEQFF. Written as DNA, the CDR3 is TGTGCCAGCAGGCAGGGACAGGCGAACAATGAGCAGTTCTTC. This sequence joins TRBV28 and TRBJ2-1, with TRBD1 identical over 8 bases. This CDR3 has 14 residues. Per germline, CDR1 MDHEN and CDR2 SYDVKM. V shed 6 bases and J 5 bases; nucleotides not matched to a gene: 6.

J is TRBJ2-5 and V is TRBV7-2; D could derive from TRBD1 or TRBD2 (5 bases each). This CDR3 has 15 residues. V was trimmed by 6 bases and J by 4 bases, leaving 18 bases between them. The germline gives CDR1 SGHTA, CDR2 FQGNSA. The CDR3 DNA reads as TGTGCCAGCAGTCTGGACTCTCGAAGGGGAGAGACCCAGTACTTC. Residues: CASSLDSRRGETQYF.

This clonotype was recorded only once. The rearrangement uses TRBV7-9 and TRBJ2-3; TRBD2 matches 12 bases. The ends lost 2 bases at V and 2 bases at J; junction bases unmatched: 2. This CDR3 region has 16 residues. Germline V CDR1 and CDR2: SEHNR, FQNEAQ (reference sequence). CDR3 residues: CASSLRTSGTTDTQYF. For the CDR3, the DNA is TGTGCCAGCAGCTTACGGACTAGCGGGACCACAGATACGCAGTATTTT.

The rearrangement joins TRBV6-5 to TRBJ2-5; TRBD2 aligns across 7 bases. Looked up from germline, CDR1 is MNHEY and CDR2 is SVGAGI. This CDR3 contains 14 residues. The junction had 6 bases not matched to a gene; V was cut back by 2 bases and J by 6 bases. The CDR3 spells CASSYGLAAQTQYF. The DNA of the CDR3 is TGTGCCAGCAGTTACGGCCTAGCGGCTCAGACCCAGTACTTC.

The chain is built from TRBV10-3 and TRBJ1-1; TRBD1 aligns across 8 bases. This CDR3 is 13 amino acids long. With V trimmed by 10 bases and J by 3 bases, 7 bases remained unmatched. Per the germline V gene, CDR1 is ENHRY and CDR2 is SYGVKD. The CDR3: CATQQGVDTEAFF. For the CDR3, the DNA is TGTGCCACCCAACAGGGGGTAGACACTGAAGCTTTCTTT.

This clonotype was found a few times. The V and J genes are TRBV20-1 and TRBJ1-5; 8 nucleotides agree with TRBD1. V gave up 3 bases and J gave up 1 base; unmatched junction bases: 5. The CDR3 runs to 15 residues. Germline V gene sequence: CDR1 DFQATT, CDR2 SNEGSKA (reference sequence). The CDR3 DNA is TGCAGTGCTAGTTATCAGGGGGCGAGCAATCAGCCCCAGCATTTT. Translated: CSASYQGASNQPQHF.

J is TRBJ2-5 and V is TRBV19; tentative D call: TRBD2 (5 bases). CDR1 is LNHDA, CDR2 SQIVND, per germline (reference sequence). CDR3 length: 17 amino acids. V shed 6 bases and J shed 5 bases, with 25 bases lying between them. CDR3 sequence reads: CASSYVGDGSTRETQYF. For the CDR3, the DNA is TGTGCCAGTAGCTATGTGGGAGACGGATCAACTAGGGAGACCCAGTACTTC.

The genes are TRBV7-2 and TRBJ2-1; D is possibly TRBD2 (6 bases). Germline V CDR1 and CDR2: SGHTA, FQGNSA. The V end was cut by 1 base, the J end by 4 bases, with 8 bases between. This CDR3 has 14 residues. The CDR3 sequence: CASSLVGGYNEQFF. CDR3 in DNA: TGTGCCAGCAGCTTAGTTGGGGGGTACAATGAGCAGTTCTTC.

The sample holds a few counts of this clonotype. The chain has TRBV5-6 and TRBJ1-5; D remains ambiguous. The CDR3 length is 15 residues. Germline assignment: CDR1 SGHDT and CDR2 YYEEEE. V dropped 0 bases and J dropped 0 bases, with 7 bases sitting between them. In DNA form, the CDR3 reads TGTGCCAGCAGCTTGGAGGGATATAGCAATCAGCCCCAGCATTTT. Its protein product is CASSLEGYSNQPQHF.

V usage is TRBV14 and J usage is TRBJ1-1; possible D gene TRBD1, 6 bases. Trimming cost V 6 bases and J 2 bases, with 13 bases left between them. The CDR3 spans 14 residues. The V gene's germline CDR1 is SGHDN and CDR2 FVKESK. The CDR3, as DNA: TGTGCCAGCAGAAAGGGACACCTTAACACTGAAGCTTTCTTT. As protein: CASRKGHLNTEAFF.

The CDR3: CASSPWTGGHTGELFF. CDR3 nucleotide sequence: TGTGCCAGCAGCCCATGGACTGGGGGTCACACCGGGGAGCTGTTTTTT. This chain links TRBV11-2 with TRBJ2-2; D is perhaps TRBD1 or TRBD2 (5 bases each). The germline gives CDR1 SGHAT, CDR2 FQNNGV. The CDR3 runs to 16 residues. V was trimmed by 5 bases and J by 3 bases, leaving 16 bases between them.

V gene TRBV5-1 combines with J gene TRBJ2-2; D remains unclear. The CDR3 is 13 amino acids. Deletions cut 4 bases from V and 7 bases from J, with 11 bases between. In germline, CDR1 is SGHRS, CDR2 YFSETQ. CDR3 amino acids: CASSTQTFGELFF. Here the CDR3 DNA reads TGCGCCAGCAGCACCCAGACCTTCGGGGAGCTGTTTTTT.

The V and J genes are TRBV5-1 and TRBJ2-3; tentative D call: TRBD2 (6 bases). Germline V gene lookup returns CDR1 SGHRS and CDR2 YFSETQ. The CDR3 length is 15 residues. The V gene lost 2 bases and the J gene lost 0 bases, with 10 bases spanning the gap. The CDR3: CASSFSGSSTDTQYF. Written as DNA, the CDR3 is TGCGCCAGCAGCTTCAGCGGGTCTAGCACAGATACGCAGTATTTT.

The CDR3 nucleotides are TGCAGTGCTAGGGCTCAGGCCGGGAGAGAGACCCAGTACTTC. Translated: CSARAQAGRETQYF. The chain couples TRBV20-1 to TRBJ2-5, with a tentative D call TRBD2 (6 bases). The germline V gene encodes CDR1 DFQATT and CDR2 SNEGSKA (reference sequence). Trimming took off 3 bases at V and 4 bases at J, with 15 bases between the two ends. This CDR3 is 14 amino acids long.

The rearrangement uses TRBV27 and TRBJ2-4; possible D gene TRBD1, 6 bases. V was trimmed by 6 bases and J by 2 bases, leaving 11 bases between them. The CDR3 sequence is 14 residues long. Germline V gene sequence: CDR1 MNHEY, CDR2 SMNVEV (reference sequence). The CDR3 DNA follows: TGTGCCAGCAGACAAACAGGGACCAAAAACATTCAGTACTTC. Encoded protein: CASRQTGTKNIQYF.

This sequence joins TRBV10-3 and TRBJ2-7, with D possibly being TRBD1 or TRBD2 (5 bases each). Germline CDR1 ENHRY, CDR2 SYGVKD. V lost 8 bases, J lost 0 bases, and 17 bases lay in between. The CDR3 has 15 amino acids. The CDR3 here is CAIGDAPEGSYEQYF. The CDR3 DNA is TGTGCCATCGGGGACGCACCCGAGGGCTCCTACGAGCAGTACTTC.

DNA of the CDR3: TGCGCCAGCAGCGAGGGACGGAACACTGAAGCTTTCTTT. Protein: CASSEGRNTEAFF. The J gene is TRBJ1-1, the V gene TRBV5-1; perhaps TRBD1 as D (5 bases). Deletions cut 4 bases from V and 1 base from J, with 8 bases between. Germline lookup yields CDR1 SGHRS and CDR2 YFSETQ. The CDR3 consists of 13 residues.

This chain uses TRBV4-1 with TRBJ1-1; the D gene is possibly TRBD1 (5 bases). CDR3 length: 16 residues. Looked up from germline, CDR1 is MGHRA and CDR2 is YSYEKL. V was shortened by 1 base and J by 1 base, with 13 bases between the two germline ends. The CDR3 spells CASSQARAGKNTEAFF. Here the CDR3 DNA reads TGCGCCAGCAGCCAAGCTCGAGCAGGGAAGAACACTGAAGCTTTCTTT.